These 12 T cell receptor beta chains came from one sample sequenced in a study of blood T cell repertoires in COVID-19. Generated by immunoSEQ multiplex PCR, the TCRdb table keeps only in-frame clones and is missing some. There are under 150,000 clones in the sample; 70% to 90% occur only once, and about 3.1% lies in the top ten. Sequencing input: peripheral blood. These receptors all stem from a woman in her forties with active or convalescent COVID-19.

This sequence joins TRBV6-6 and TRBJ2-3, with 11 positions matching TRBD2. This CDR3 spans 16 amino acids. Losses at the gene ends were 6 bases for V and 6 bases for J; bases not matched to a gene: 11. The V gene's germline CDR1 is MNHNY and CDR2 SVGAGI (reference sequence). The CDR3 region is CASSPGLAAELDTQYF. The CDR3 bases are TGTGCCAGCAGCCCGGGACTAGCGGCGGAGTTGGATACGCAGTATTTT.

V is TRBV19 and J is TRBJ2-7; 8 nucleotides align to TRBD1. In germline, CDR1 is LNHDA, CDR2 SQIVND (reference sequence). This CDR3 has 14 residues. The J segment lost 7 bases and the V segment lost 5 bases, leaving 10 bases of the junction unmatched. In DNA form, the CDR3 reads TGTGCCAGTAGTTTCCGGGACAGGCCCGGGGAGCAGTACTTC. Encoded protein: CASSFRDRPGEQYF. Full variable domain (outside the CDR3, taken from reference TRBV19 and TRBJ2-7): DGGITQSPKYLFRKEGQNVTLSCEQNLNHDAMYWYRQDPGQGLRLIYYSQIVNDFQKGDIAEGYSVSREKKESFPLTVTSAQKNPTAFYLCASSFRDRPGEQYFGPGTRLTVT.

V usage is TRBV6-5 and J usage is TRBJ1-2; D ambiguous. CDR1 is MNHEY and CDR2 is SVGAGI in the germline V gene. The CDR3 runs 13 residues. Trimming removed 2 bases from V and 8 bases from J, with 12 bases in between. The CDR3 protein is CASSYGLGEGYTF. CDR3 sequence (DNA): TGTGCCAGCAGTTACGGTCTGGGAGAGGGCTACACCTTC.

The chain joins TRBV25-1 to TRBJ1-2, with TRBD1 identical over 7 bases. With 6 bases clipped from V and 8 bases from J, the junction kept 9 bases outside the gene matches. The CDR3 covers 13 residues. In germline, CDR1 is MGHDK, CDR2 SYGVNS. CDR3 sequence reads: CASSHDRVQGYTF. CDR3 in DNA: TGTGCCAGCAGCCACGACAGGGTACAAGGCTACACCTTC.

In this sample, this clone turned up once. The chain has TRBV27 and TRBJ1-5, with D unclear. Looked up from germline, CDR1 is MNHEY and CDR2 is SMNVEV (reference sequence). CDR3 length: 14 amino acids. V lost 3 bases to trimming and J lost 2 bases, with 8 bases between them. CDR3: CASSLRAGNQPQHF. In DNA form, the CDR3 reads TGTGCCAGCAGTTTGAGGGCAGGCAATCAGCCCCAGCATTTT.

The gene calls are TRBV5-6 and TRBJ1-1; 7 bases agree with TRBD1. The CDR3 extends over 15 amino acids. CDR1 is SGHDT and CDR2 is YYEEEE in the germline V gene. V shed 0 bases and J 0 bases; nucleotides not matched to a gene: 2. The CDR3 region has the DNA TGTGCCAGCAGCTTGGTGACAGGGATGAACACTGAAGCTTTCTTT. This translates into CASSLVTGMNTEAFF. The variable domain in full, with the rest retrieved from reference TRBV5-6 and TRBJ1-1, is DAGVTQSPTHLIKTRGQQVTLRCSPKSGHDTVSWYQQALGQGPQFIFQYYEEEERQRGNFPDRFSGHQFPNYSSELNVNALLLGDSALYLCASSLVTGMNTEAFFGQGTRLTVV.

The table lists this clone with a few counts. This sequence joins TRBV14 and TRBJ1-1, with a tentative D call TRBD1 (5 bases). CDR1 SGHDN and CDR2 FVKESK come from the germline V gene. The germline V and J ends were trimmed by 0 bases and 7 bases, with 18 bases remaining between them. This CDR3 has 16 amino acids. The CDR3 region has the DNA TGTGCCAGCAGCCAAGATAACCTGTGGGGCCCCGGTGAAGCTTTCTTT. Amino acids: CASSQDNLWGPGEAFF. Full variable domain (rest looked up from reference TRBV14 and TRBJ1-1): EAGVTQFPSHSVIEKGQTVTLRCDPISGHDNLYWYRRVMGKEIKFLLHFVKESKQDESGMPNNRFLAERTGGTYSTLKVQPAELEDSGVYFCASSQDNLWGPGEAFFGQGTRLTVV.

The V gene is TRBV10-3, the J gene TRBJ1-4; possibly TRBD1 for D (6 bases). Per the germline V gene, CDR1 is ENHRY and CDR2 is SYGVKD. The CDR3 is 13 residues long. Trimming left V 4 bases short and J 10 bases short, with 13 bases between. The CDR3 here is CAISGTGKGKLFF. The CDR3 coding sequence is TGTGCCATCAGTGGAACAGGGAAGGGAAAACTGTTTTTT.

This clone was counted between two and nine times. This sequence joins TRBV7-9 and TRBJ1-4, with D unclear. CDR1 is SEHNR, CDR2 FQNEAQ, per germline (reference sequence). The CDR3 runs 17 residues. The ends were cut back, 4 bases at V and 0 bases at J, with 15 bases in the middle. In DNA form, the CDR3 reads TGTGCCAGCAGCTCCCTAGCGGGGAGACCAACTAATGAAAAACTGTTTTTT. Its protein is CASSSLAGRPTNEKLFF. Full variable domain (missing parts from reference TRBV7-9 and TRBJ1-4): DTGVSQNPRHKITKRGQNVTFRCDPISEHNRLYWYRQTLGQGPEFLTYFQNEAQLEKSRLLSDRFSAERPKGSFSTLEIQRTEQGDSAMYLCASSSLAGRPTNEKLFFGSGTQLSVL.

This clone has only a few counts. The CDR3 spells CASSSRDRGLTEAFF. The CDR3 DNA follows: TGTGCCAGCAGCTCCCGGGACAGGGGACTCACTGAAGCTTTCTTT. The chain combines TRBV7-9 with TRBJ1-1; 10 nucleotides line up with TRBD1. The CDR3 consists of 15 residues. The trim removed 4 bases at V and 4 bases at J, leaving 6 bases unmatched. Germline V CDR1 and CDR2: SEHNR, FQNEAQ (reference sequence).

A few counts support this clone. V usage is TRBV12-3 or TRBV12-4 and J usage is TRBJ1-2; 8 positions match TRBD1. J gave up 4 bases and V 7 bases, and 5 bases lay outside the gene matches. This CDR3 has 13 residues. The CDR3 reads CASTSDRGYGYTF. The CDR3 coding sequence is TGTGCCAGCACAAGCGACAGGGGCTATGGCTACACCTTC.

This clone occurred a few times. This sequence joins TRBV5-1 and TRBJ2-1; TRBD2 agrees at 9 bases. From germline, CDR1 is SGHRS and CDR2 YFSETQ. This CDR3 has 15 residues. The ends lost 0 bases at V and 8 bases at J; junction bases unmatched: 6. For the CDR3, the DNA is TGCGCCAGCAGCTTGGAGGCTAGCGGGAATGATGAGCAGTTCTTC. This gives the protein CASSLEASGNDEQFF. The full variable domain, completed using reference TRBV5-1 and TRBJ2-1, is KAGVTQTPRYLIKTRGQQVTLSCSPISGHRSVSWYQQTPGQGLQFLFEYFSETQRNKGNFPGRFSGRQFSNSRSEMNVSTLELGDSALYLCASSLEASGNDEQFFGPGTRLTVL.